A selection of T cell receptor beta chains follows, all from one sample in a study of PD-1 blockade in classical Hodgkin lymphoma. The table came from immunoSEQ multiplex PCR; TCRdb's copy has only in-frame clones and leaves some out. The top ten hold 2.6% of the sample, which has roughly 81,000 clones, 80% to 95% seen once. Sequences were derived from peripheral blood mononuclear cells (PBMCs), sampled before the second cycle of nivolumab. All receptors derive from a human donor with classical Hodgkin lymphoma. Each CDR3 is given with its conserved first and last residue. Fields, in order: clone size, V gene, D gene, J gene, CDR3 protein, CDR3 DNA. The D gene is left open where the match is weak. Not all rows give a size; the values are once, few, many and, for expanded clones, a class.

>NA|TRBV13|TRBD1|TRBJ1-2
CASSTQGNYGYTF
TGTGCCAGCAGCACACAGGGGAACTATGGCTACACCTTC
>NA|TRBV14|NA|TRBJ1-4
CASSQDSLPYRATNEKLFF
TGTGCCAGCAGCCAAGATTCCCTCCCGTACAGGGCAACTAATGAAAAACTGTTTTTT
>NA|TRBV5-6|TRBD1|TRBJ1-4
CASSLSFRTGEEKLFF
TGTGCCAGCAGCTTGTCTTTTAGGACAGGGGAAGAAAAACTGTTTTTT
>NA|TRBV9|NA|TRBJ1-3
CASSVAPRAGNTIYF
TGTGCCAGCAGCGTAGCTCCCAGGGCTGGAAACACCATATATTTT
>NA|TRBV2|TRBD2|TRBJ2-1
CASRRLQPGGVYNEQFF
TGTGCCAGCAGACGACTGCAACCGGGAGGGGTCTACAATGAGCAGTTCTTC
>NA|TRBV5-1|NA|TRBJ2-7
CASSLRTISYEQYF
TGCGCCAGCAGCTTACGGACTATTTCCTACGAGCAGTACTTC
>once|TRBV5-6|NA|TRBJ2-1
CASSPLRAGNEQFF
TGTGCCAGCAGCCCTCTCAGGGCGGGCAATGAGCAGTTCTTC
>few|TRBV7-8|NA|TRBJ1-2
CASSLAQGVGSYGYTF
TGTGCCAGCAGCTTAGCGCAAGGGGTGGGATCCTATGGCTACACCTTC
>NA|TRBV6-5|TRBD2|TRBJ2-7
CASSYTSGTRYEQYF
TGTGCCAGCAGTTACACATCCGGGACTAGGTACGAGCAGTACTTC
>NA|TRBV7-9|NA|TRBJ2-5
CASSSEGAWETQYF
TGTGCCAGCAGCTCCGAAGGGGCCTGGGAGACCCAGTACTTC